These 30 T cell receptor beta chains came from one sample sequenced in a study of tumor and adjacent non-tumor tissue in lung cancer. This sample's RNA came from whole unsorted tissue. A modified ARM-PCR protocol with three rounds of nested PCR amplified TCRbeta. MiXCR was run by TCRdb on the multiplex PCR reads, yielding one entry per CDR3 protein. The sample comprises around 210,000 distinct CDR3 sequences, around 71% of which are singletons, and less than 25% rests with the top ten. The sample comprised lung tumor tissue. The receptor source for this set is a man aged 55 to 70 with non-small cell lung cancer.

There are a few counts of this clonotype. V gene TRBV28 combines with J gene TRBJ1-2; 7 bases map to TRBD1. J lost 2 bases, V lost 2 bases, and 2 bases had no gene match. The CDR3 spans 14 residues. The V gene's germline CDR1 is MDHEN and CDR2 SYDVKM. CDR3: CASSLTTGNYGYTF. DNA for the CDR3: TGTGCCAGCAGTTTAACGACAGGGAACTATGGCTACACCTTC.

Comment on this clonotype: At one of its ends the junction is not consistent with the germline gene, which may arise from a read error. The CDR3 sequence: CANSIPGTGDYEQYF. In DNA, the CDR3 is TGTGCCAACAGCATCCCCGGGACAGGGGACTACGAGCAGTATTTC. The chain has TRBV11-3 and TRBJ2-7; 10 positions agree with TRBD1. Germline-derived CDR1 and CDR2 are SGHNT and YENEEA. This CDR3 contains 15 residues.

Regarding this clonotype: Its ends do not fully match the called genes, so a read error is possible. The V gene is TRBV11-3, the J gene TRBJ2-7; tentatively, D is TRBD2 (6 bases). The germline CDR1 and CDR2 sequences are SGHNT and YENEEA. The CDR3 spans 14 residues. CDR3 DNA: TGTGCCAACAGCCCGACGCGGAGGGCCTACGAGCAGTACTTC. Translated, it gives CANSPTRRAYEQYF.

The genes are TRBV29-1 and TRBJ2-7; 10 positions match TRBD1. V shed 5 bases and J 4 bases; nucleotides not matched to a gene: 14. The CDR3 loop spans 16 amino acids. Germline CDR1 is SQVTM and CDR2 is ANQGSEA. Written as DNA, the CDR3 is TGCAGCGTTCAAGCCCGGACAGGGGGTGAAGAATACGAGCAGTACTTC. Protein sequence: CSVQARTGGEEYEQYF.

As to this clonotype: This CDR3 fails to terminate in the conserved phenylalanine or tryptophan, so it likely reflects a read error. J is TRBJ2-1 and V is TRBV11-2; 8 nucleotides match TRBD1. CDR3 length: 15 amino acids. Germline-derived CDR1 and CDR2 are SGHAT and FQNNGV. CDR3 in DNA: TGTGCCAGCAGCGAGGACAGGGTCTCCTGCAATGAGCAGTTCTTA. Its translation: CASSEDRVSCNEQFL.

This clonotype was found a few times. The V and J genes are TRBV30 and TRBJ2-5; possible D gene TRBD1, 5 bases. In germline, CDR1 is GTSNPN, CDR2 SVGIG (reference sequence). This CDR3 spans 15 amino acids. Deletions cut 3 bases from V and 4 bases from J, with 18 bases between. CDR3 DNA: TGTGCCTGGAGCCTCGCAGGGTTCCGGGCAGAGACCCAGTACTTC. It encodes CAWSLAGFRAETQYF.

This chain joins TRBV20-1 and TRBJ1-5, with TRBD1 identical over 7 bases. Trimming at V came to 6 bases and at J to 2 bases, leaving 7 bases not matched to a gene. The CDR3 runs 14 residues. The germline V gene encodes CDR1 DFQATT and CDR2 SNEGSKA (reference sequence). The CDR3 nucleotides read TGCAGTGCACCGACAGGGTACGGCAATCAGCCCCAGCATTTT. It specifies CSAPTGYGNQPQHF.

Regarding this clonotype: This could be a read error, since a much larger clone is one nucleotide away. The chain links TRBV6-1 to TRBJ1-4; a weak D match, TRBD1 (5 bases). The CDR3 consists of 15 residues. Trimming took off 6 bases at V and 5 bases at J, with 16 bases between the two ends. Germline CDR1 MNHNS, CDR2 SASEGT. CDR3 in amino acids: CASSLLSEGNEKLFF. CDR3 bases: TGTGCCAGCAGCCTCCTCTCCGAGGGGAATGAAAAACTGTTTTTT.

As concerns this clonotype: This may arise from a read error, as a much more abundant clone is one base away. The rearrangement joins TRBV11-2 to TRBJ2-1, with D tentatively TRBD1 (6 bases). Germline CDR1 and CDR2: SGHAT and FQNNGV. This CDR3 has 14 residues. CDR3 sequence (DNA): TGTGCCGGCAGCTTTGGCAGGGGTTTTAATGAGCAGTTCTTC. Residues: CAGSFGRGFNEQFF.

This chain uses TRBV4-3 with TRBJ2-2; 8 nucleotides align to TRBD2. V trimming: 1 base; J trimming: 3 bases; junction bases outside the gene matches: 4. Looked up from germline, CDR1 is LGHNA and CDR2 is YSLEER. This CDR3 spans 16 amino acids. The CDR3 bases are TGCGCCAGCAGCCAAGGGGCCGGGGGGGACACCGGGGAGCTGTTTTTT. Amino acids: CASSQGAGGDTGELFF.

Turning to this clonotype: A junction boundary mismatches the germline segment, possibly from a read error. The J gene is TRBJ1-1, the V gene TRBV5-6; D may be TRBD1 (6 bases). Germline lookup yields CDR1 SGHDT and CDR2 YYEEEE. This CDR3 is 14 amino acids long. The DNA for the CDR3 is TGTACCAGCAGCTTTCAGGGGTGGAACACTGAAGCTTTCTTT. It specifies CTSSFQGWNTEAFF.

With regard to this clonotype: A much larger clone is a single base away; this may be a read error. V gene TRBV6-5 combines with J gene TRBJ2-3; TRBD2 is a possible D gene (5 bases). The length of the CDR3 is 14 residues. The ends were cut back, 7 bases at V and 1 base at J, with 12 bases in the middle. CDR1 MNHEY and CDR2 SVGAGI come from the germline V gene. The CDR3 loop is CASKTGRGTDTQYF. CDR3 sequence (DNA): TGTGCCAGCAAAACTGGGAGAGGCACAGATACGCAGTATTTT.

As to this clonotype: A single base separates this from a much larger clone, so it may be a read error. The genes are TRBV20-1 and TRBJ2-7; tentatively, D is TRBD1 (6 bases). The V gene's germline CDR1 is DFQATT and CDR2 SNEGSKA (reference sequence). CDR3 length equals 11 residues. CDR3 DNA: TGCAGTCCTAGTCGACAGGCCGAGCAGTACTTC. Encoded protein: CSPSRQAEQYF.

Details on this clonotype: The junction departs from germline at one end; a sequencing error may be responsible. J is TRBJ2-3 and V is TRBV7-9; 9 bases are shared with TRBD2. CDR3 length: 15 amino acids. Germline CDR1 SEHNR, CDR2 FQNEAQ (reference sequence). The CDR3 sequence is CASSPQTSGPDTQYF. The CDR3 region has the DNA TGTGCCAGCAGCCCGCAGACTAGCGGACCTGATACACAGTATTTT.

Comment on this clonotype: A read error is possible here, since a much larger clone lies one base away. The chain has TRBV6-5 and TRBJ2-5; possibly TRBD1 or TRBD2 for D (5 bases each). In germline, CDR1 is MNHEY, CDR2 SVGAGI. Trimming took 0 bases from V and 5 from J, leaving 13 bases between them. The CDR3 totals 15 residues. CDR3 amino acids: CASSYSLGEYETQYF. CDR3 DNA: TGTGCCAGCAGTTACTCTTTAGGGGAGTACGAGACCCAGTACTTC.

This clonotype was seen just once. One base away lies a much larger clone, so this may be a sequencing read error. The CDR3 spells CASTLTGQRSEVQFF. CDR3 DNA sequence: TGTGCCAGCACCCTAACCGGACAGAGGTCCGAGGTCCAATTCTTC. The chain combines TRBV12-3 or TRBV12-4 with TRBJ2-1; perhaps TRBD1 as D (6 bases). This CDR3 is 15 amino acids long. With 7 bases removed from V and 16 bases from J, the gap between germline ends came to 29 bases.

Concerning this clonotype: The junction departs from the called germline gene at one end, perhaps through a read error. V and J are TRBV20-1 and TRBJ1-2; 10 bases map to TRBD1. The germline V gene has CDR1 DFQATT and CDR2 SNEGSKA (reference sequence). The CDR3 runs to 16 residues. Written as DNA, the CDR3 is TGCAGTGATAGAGTGAGAAGAGACAGGGGGCACTATGGCTACACCTTC. It yields the protein CSDRVRRDRGHYGYTF.

V is TRBV7-9 and J is TRBJ2-3; TRBD1 is a possible D gene (5 bases). Trimming cost V 3 bases and J 6 bases, with 13 bases left between them. CDR3 length: 14 residues. Germline V gene data show CDR1 as SEHNR and CDR2 as FQNEAQ (reference sequence). CDR3 residues: CASSLDKTSDTQYF. In DNA form, the CDR3 reads TGTGCCAGCAGCTTGGACAAGACCTCGGATACGCAGTATTTT.

Points on this clonotype: This may arise from a read error, as a much more abundant clone is one base away. The CDR3 here is CASSLATGFKTRYF. CDR3 DNA: TGTGCCAGCAGCTTAGCGACGGGTTTCAAGACCCGGTACTTC. The chain uses TRBV7-9 and TRBJ2-5, with no clear D. The CDR3 covers 14 residues. Germline V CDR1 and CDR2: SEHNR, FQNEAQ (reference sequence).

As to this clonotype: Mismatch with germline at one junction end may stem from a read error. The chain recombines TRBV11-2 with TRBJ1-4; unclear D gene. Germline assignment: CDR1 SGHAT and CDR2 FQNNGV. The CDR3 extends over 16 amino acids. For the CDR3, the DNA is TGTGCCAACAGCTTATGGGCGGATTCCGCTGTAGAAAAACTGTTTTTT. Its protein is CANSLWADSAVEKLFF.

This clonotype was counted a few times. V usage is TRBV6-2 or TRBV6-3 and J usage is TRBJ2-1, with a weak D call TRBD2 (5 bases). There are 15 residues in the CDR3. Germline values: CDR1 MNHEY, CDR2 SVGEGT. V gave up 5 bases and J gave up 6 bases, with 17 bases separating them. CDR3 protein: CASSPRGKALNEQFF. The CDR3 coding sequence is TGTGCCAGCAGTCCTAGAGGGAAGGCGCTCAATGAGCAGTTCTTC.

On this clonotype: The junction does not match germline at one end; this may be a read error. The chain is built from TRBV12-3 or TRBV12-4 and TRBJ2-5; D gene uncertain. The CDR3 extends over 13 amino acids. CDR3 sequence reads: CTSSFSGAETQNF. CDR3 DNA sequence: TGTACCAGCAGTTTTTCAGGCGCAGAGACCCAGAACTTC.

As regards this clonotype: A read error is possible here, since a much larger clone lies one base away. The chain links TRBV12-3 or TRBV12-4 to TRBJ2-1; TRBD2 aligns across 12 bases. The CDR3 loop spans 16 amino acids. Trimming at V came to 0 bases and at J to 7 bases, leaving 4 bases not matched to a gene. CDR3 amino acids: CASSLARTSGDNEQFF. The CDR3 region has the DNA TGTGCCAGCAGTTTAGCCAGGACTAGCGGGGATAATGAGCAGTTCTTC.

The sample holds a few counts of this clonotype. This rearrangement joins TRBV5-4 to TRBJ2-7; TRBD1 matches at 11 bases. The CDR3 length is 13 residues. Germline V gives CDR1 SGHNT, CDR2 YYREEE (reference sequence). V shed 3 bases and J 5 bases; nucleotides not matched to a gene: 1. The CDR3 DNA is TGTGCCAGCAGCTGGACAGGGGGCGACGAGCAGTACTTC. Translating it yields CASSWTGGDEQYF.

The chain employs TRBV25-1 and TRBJ1-1; D may be TRBD1 (6 bases). Trimming cost V 8 bases and J 4 bases, with 14 bases left between them. The CDR3 sequence is 13 residues long. Per the germline V gene, CDR1 is MGHDK and CDR2 is SYGVNS. DNA of the CDR3: TGTGCCAGCGGTGGAAGGGGGGGCACTGAAGCTTTCTTT. It specifies CASGGRGGTEAFF.

The table lists this clonotype with a few counts. One junction end does not reproduce the germline sequence, and a read error may be involved. The genes are TRBV12-3 or TRBV12-4 and TRBJ1-6, with D maybe TRBD1 (5 bases). The CDR3 totals 14 residues. CDR3 loop: CANSSRDYNSPLHF. Here the CDR3 DNA reads TGTGCCAACAGTTCCAGGGACTATAATTCACCCCTCCACTTT.

This clonotype was observed a handful of times. The missing conserved phenylalanine or tryptophan at the end of this CDR3 makes a read error likely. The V and J genes are TRBV4-2 and TRBJ1-1; 10 bases are shared with TRBD1. The germline V gene encodes CDR1 LGHNA and CDR2 YNFKEQ. After removal of 6 bases from V and 5 bases from J, the junction contained 3 bases not matched to a gene. The CDR3 extends over 13 amino acids. The CDR3 reads CASRGQGDTEAFV. CDR3 bases: TGTGCCAGCAGAGGACAGGGGGATACTGAAGCTTTCGTT.

The CDR3 DNA follows: TGTGCCAGCAGCCCACGCTACAATGAGCAGTTCTTC. This codes for CASSPRYNEQFF. The V and J genes are TRBV12-3 or TRBV12-4 and TRBJ2-1, with no clear D. V gave up 6 bases and J gave up 3 bases, with 6 bases separating them. The CDR3 is made up of 12 amino acids.

The chain carries TRBV30 and TRBJ2-4; TRBD1 aligns across 7 bases. The CDR3 has 16 residues. Germline V gene sequence: CDR1 GTSNPN, CDR2 SVGIG (reference sequence). Trimming removed 0 bases from V and 0 bases from J; junction bases left unmatched: 5. In nucleotides, the CDR3 is TGTGCCTGGAGTGTAGGGGGCCGCTTAGCCAAAAACATTCAGTACTTC. Protein product: CAWSVGGRLAKNIQYF.

Details on this clonotype: The junction departs from the called germline gene at one end, perhaps through a read error. This chain uses TRBV11-2 with TRBJ1-2, with D perhaps TRBD1 (5 bases). Germline values: CDR1 SGHAT, CDR2 FQNNGV. This CDR3 has 15 amino acids. The CDR3, as DNA: TGTGCCTGCAGCCGACTTCTTGGGCAGGGCCATGGCTACACCTTC. Amino acids: CACSRLLGQGHGYTF. The variable domain in full, with the rest retrieved from reference TRBV11-2 and TRBJ1-2, is EAGVAQSPRYKIIEKRQSVAFWCNPISGHATLYWYQQILGQGPKLLIQFQNNGVVDDSQLPKDRFSAERLKGVDSTLKIQPAKLEDSAVYLCACSRLLGQGHGYTFGSGTRLTVV.